The present T cell receptor beta chain was sequenced within a study of T-cell memory formation after mild COVID-19. Study overall: Across donors, TCR clusters were largely donor specific.

Germline-derived CDR1 and CDR2 are SGDLS and YYNGEE. The CDR3 length is 13 residues. After removal of 3 bases from V and 9 bases from J, the junction contained 6 bases not matched to a gene. TCRdb fed the 5' RACE reads into MiXCR, producing one record per CDR3 protein. The sample records 400,000 to 500,000 distinct CDR3 sequences, over 15% being singletons. This clonotype was seen a few times. Its antigen is not identified. Regarding the study as a whole: Later expanders leaned toward CD4+, whereas clones contracting from day 15 to 85 were balanced CD4/CD8. Mainly CM and EM harbored the contracting CD4+ clones; mainly EMRA harbored the CD8+ ones. Some SARS-CoV-2-responding clones were already detected in memory before infection.

The V call is TRBV9, the J call TRBJ2-5, with 9 bases that match TRBD1. The receptor was derived from an adult woman who had mild COVID-19 (a few samples of this study predate the infection). Cell type and time point are not known. What was sequenced was PBMCs or a T cell subset sorted from them (not recorded which). CDR3 sequence: CASSAGQGRSQYF. DNA of the CDR3: TGTGCCAGCAGCGCAGGACAGGGGCGGTCCCAGTACTTC. Full variable domain (outside the CDR3, taken from reference TRBV9 and TRBJ2-5): DSGVTQTPKHLITATGQRVTLRCSPRSGDLSVYWYQQSLDQGLQFLIQYYNGEERAKGNILERFSAQQFPDLHSELNLSSLELGDSALYFCASSAGQGRSQYFGPGTRLLVL.